This T cell receptor beta chain appears in the sequencing data of a study of T cells in Graves' hyperthyroidism and ophthalmopathy. The study, taken as a whole, reports: Stable hyperthyroidism was told apart from ophthalmopathy by a model built on 13 V-J features. Ophthalmopathy got predicted by the model a median approximately 6 months before its onset.

Researchers barred patients who had uncontrolled infection, other autoimmune disease, pregnancy or lactation. TCR beta CDR3 regions were amplified from RNA. HTBI primers were used for first-round RT-PCR of the TCR CDR3. TCRdb recomputed calls from the multiplex PCR reads with MiXCR, one row per CDR3 protein. This repertoire shows approximately 590,000 distinct CDR3 sequences, approximately 14% found once; its top ten account for about 7%. This clonotype has ten or more counts. The antigen remains unidentified. The sequenced material came from blood. The TCR sequence derives from a young woman with Graves' hyperthyroidism.

CDR3: CASSVRGESYEQYF. In DNA, the CDR3 is TGTGCCAGCAGCGTACGAGGCGAATCCTACGAGCAGTACTTC. This chain links TRBV9 with TRBJ2-7; D unresolved. V lost 1 base and J 1 base, leaving 9 bases between the germline ends. The CDR3 consists of 14 residues. Germline CDR1 SGDLS, CDR2 YYNGEE.